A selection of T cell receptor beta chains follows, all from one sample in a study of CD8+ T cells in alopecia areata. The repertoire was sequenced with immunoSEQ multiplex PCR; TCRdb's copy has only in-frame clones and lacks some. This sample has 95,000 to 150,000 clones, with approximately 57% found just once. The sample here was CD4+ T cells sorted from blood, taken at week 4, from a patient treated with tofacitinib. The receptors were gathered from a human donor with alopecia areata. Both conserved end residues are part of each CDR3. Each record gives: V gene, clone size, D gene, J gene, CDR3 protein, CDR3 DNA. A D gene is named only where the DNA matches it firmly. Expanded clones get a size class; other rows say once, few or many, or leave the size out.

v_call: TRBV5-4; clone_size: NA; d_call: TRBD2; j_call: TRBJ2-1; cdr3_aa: CASSSDLAGDNNEQFF; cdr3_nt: TGTGCCAGCAGCTCCGACCTAGCGGGGGATAACAATGAGCAGTTCTTC
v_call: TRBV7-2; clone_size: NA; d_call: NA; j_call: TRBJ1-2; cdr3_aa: CASSSSRGQEGYTF; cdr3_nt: TGTGCCAGCAGCAGCTCCCGGGGGCAGGAAGGCTACACCTTC
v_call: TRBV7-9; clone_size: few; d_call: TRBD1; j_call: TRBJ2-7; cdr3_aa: CASSRTGQGSHEQYF; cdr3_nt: TGTGCCAGCAGCCGCACGGGACAGGGATCCCACGAGCAGTACTTC
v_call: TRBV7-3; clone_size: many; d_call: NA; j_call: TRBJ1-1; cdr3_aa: CASSLSGNTEAFF; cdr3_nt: TGTGCCAGCAGCTTATCCGGGAACACTGAAGCTTTCTTT
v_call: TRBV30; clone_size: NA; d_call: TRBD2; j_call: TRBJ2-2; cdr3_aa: CAWTREDGELFF; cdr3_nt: TGTGCCTGGACCCGGGAGGACGGGGAGCTGTTTTTT
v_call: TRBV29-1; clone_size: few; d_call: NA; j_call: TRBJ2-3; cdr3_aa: CSVDREDTQYF; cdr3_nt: TGCAGCGTTGACCGCGAAGATACGCAGTATTTT
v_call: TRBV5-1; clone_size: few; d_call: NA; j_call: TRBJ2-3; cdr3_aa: CASSLGMADTQYF; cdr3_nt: TGCGCCAGCAGCTTGGGAATGGCAGATACGCAGTATTTT
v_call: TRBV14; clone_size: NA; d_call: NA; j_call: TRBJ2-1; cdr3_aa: CASSPKIGKYNEQFF; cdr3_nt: TGTGCCAGCAGCCCCAAAATCGGAAAATACAATGAGCAGTTCTTC
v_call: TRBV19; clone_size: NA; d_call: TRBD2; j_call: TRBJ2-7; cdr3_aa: CASSIDRAGVSEQYF; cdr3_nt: TGTGCCAGTAGTATAGATCGAGCGGGAGTCAGCGAGCAGTACTTC
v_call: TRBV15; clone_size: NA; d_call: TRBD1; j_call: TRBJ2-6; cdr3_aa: CATSRGDRTSGANVLTF; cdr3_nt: TGTGCCACCAGCAGAGGGGACAGGACCTCTGGGGCCAACGTCCTGACTTTC
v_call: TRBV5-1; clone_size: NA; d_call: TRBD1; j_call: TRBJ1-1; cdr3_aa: CASSDRVNTEAFF; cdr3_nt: TGCGCCAGCAGTGACAGGGTGAACACTGAAGCTTTCTTT
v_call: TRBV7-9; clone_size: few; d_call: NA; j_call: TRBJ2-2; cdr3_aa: CASSFGSGELFF; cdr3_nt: TGTGCCAGCAGCTTCGGGTCCGGGGAGCTGTTTTTT
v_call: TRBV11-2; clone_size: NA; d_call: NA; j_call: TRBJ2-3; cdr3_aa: CASSFDNTQYF; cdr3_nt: TGTGCCAGCAGCTTTGACAATACGCAGTATTTT
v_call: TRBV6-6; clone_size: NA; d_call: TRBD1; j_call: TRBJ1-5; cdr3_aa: CASTTEGQGNNQPQHF; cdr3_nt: TGTGCCAGCACCACGGAGGGACAGGGCAACAATCAGCCCCAGCATTTT
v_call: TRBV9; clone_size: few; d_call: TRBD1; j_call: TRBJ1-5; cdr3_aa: CASSVAGGNQPQHF; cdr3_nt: TGTGCCAGCAGCGTAGCAGGGGGGAATCAGCCCCAGCATTTT
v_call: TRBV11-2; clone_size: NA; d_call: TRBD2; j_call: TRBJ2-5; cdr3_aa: CASSLEGLAGGPREETQYF; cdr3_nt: TGTGCCAGCAGCTTAGAAGGACTAGCGGGGGGGCCGCGGGAAGAGACCCAGTACTTC
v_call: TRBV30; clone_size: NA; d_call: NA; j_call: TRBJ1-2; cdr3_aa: CAWSRTLTANYGYTF; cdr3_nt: TGTGCCTGGAGCAGAACGCTCACTGCGAACTATGGCTACACCTTC
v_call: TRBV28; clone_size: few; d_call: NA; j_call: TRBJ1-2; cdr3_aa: CASSTTVLYGYTF; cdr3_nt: TGTGCCAGCAGCACGACAGTGCTCTATGGCTACACCTTC
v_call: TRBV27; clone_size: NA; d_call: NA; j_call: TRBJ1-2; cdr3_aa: CASSLGYTRYGYTF; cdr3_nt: TGTGCCAGCAGTTTAGGCTACACACGATATGGCTACACCTTC
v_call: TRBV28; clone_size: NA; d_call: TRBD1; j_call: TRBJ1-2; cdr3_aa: CASRPGQGGYGYTF; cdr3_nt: TGTGCCAGCAGGCCGGGACAGGGAGGCTATGGCTACACCTTC
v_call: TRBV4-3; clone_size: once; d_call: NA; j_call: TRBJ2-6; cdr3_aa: CASSQDRVDAAGANVLTF; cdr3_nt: TGCGCCAGCAGCCAAGATCGAGTGGACGCGGCCGGGGCCAACGTCCTGACTTTC
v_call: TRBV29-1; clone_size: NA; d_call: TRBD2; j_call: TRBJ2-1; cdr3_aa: CSVDLRTSSQFF; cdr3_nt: TGCAGCGTTGATCTTCGGACTAGCTCGCAGTTCTTC
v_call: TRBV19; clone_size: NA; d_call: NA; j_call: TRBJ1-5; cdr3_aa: CASSIDRRDQGNQPQHF; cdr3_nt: TGTGCCAGTAGTATAGATCGGAGGGATCAGGGCAATCAGCCCCAGCATTTT
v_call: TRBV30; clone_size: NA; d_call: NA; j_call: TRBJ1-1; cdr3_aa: CACRRLGGAEAFF; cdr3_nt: TGTGCCTGCAGGAGGTTGGGGGGCGCTGAAGCTTTCTTT
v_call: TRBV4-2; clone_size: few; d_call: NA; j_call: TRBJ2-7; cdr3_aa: CASSQDLDRDRSYEQYF; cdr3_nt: TGTGCCAGCAGCCAAGATCTTGATAGGGACCGATCCTACGAGCAGTACTTC
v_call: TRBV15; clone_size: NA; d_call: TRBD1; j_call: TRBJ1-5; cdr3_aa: CATSRDPTIQGFAHQPQHF; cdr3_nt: TGTGCCACCAGCAGAGACCCCACAATACAGGGGTTTGCCCATCAGCCCCAGCATTTT
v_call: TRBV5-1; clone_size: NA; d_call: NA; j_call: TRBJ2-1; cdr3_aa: CASSTDYPNEQFF; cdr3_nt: TGCGCCAGCAGCACGGACTATCCCAATGAGCAGTTCTTC
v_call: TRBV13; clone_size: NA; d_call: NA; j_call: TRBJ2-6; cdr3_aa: CASGRQVTSGANVLTF; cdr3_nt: TGTGCCAGCGGGAGACAAGTTACCTCTGGGGCCAACGTCCTGACTTTC
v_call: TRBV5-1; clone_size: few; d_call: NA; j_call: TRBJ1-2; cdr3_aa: CASRIGTANYGYTF; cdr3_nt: TGCGCCAGCAGGATCGGGACGGCTAACTATGGCTACACCTTC
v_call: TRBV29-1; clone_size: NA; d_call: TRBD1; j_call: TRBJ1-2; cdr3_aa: CSVGTGVGYTF; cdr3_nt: TGCAGCGTCGGGACAGGGGTAGGCTACACCTTC
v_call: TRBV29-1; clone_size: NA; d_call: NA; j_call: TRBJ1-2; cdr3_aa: CSADWGANYGYTF; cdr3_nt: TGCAGCGCCGACTGGGGAGCTAACTATGGCTACACCTTC